The entry below gives a single TCR beta chain sequence along with its context. This clonotype was observed many times. No cognate antigen has been identified for it. Base qualities are not recorded, but no much larger clone differs from it by a single base. In the ophthalmopathy patients, disease was moderately to severely active, with a Clinical Activity Score of 3 or more, a NOSPECS grade of 4 or more, and a duration of less than 3 months. Patients with uncontrolled infections, other autoimmune diseases, pregnancy or lactation were excluded. Diagnoses relied on clinical symptoms, serum thyroxine and TRAb, thyroid ultrasound and orbital computed tomography. Ficoll-Paque density gradient centrifugation was used to isolate PBMCs from under 11 ml of fresh peripheral blood. Total RNA was extracted using Trizol reagent, and RNA quality was assessed on an Agilent 2100 Bioanalyzer. Amplification of TCR beta CDR3 regions was carried out from RNA transcripts. For the first round of RT-PCR on the TCR CDR3, the HTBI primer set was used together with the Qiagen OneStep RT-PCR kit. Libraries were constructed in a second round of multiplex PCR, after which size selection and purification were carried out. Sequencing of the libraries was done on an Illumina HiSeq2000 using paired-end 100 bp reads. As for how the authors treated the data: SOAPnuke was used to process the raw data, throwing out any read that contained adapters or uncalled bases, had a mean Phred below 15, or lacked an exact constant-primer or identifier match. COPE v1.2.5 was used to merge the high-quality paired reads, and each unique nucleotide sequence was defined as a clonotype. MiTCR v1.1 was used to align clonotypes to the IMGT TRBV, TRBD and TRBJ reference segments. Only V-J combinations with frequency above 0.0001, covering about 99% of repertoires, were analysed. A TCS score was defined as the ratio between F50 (clonal expansion) and ExV (chaos), using BLOSUM62-based TCRdist between CDR3 peptides within each V-J. Welch's t-statistics and random forest reduced around 550 V-J features to 13, which were used in a naive Bayes classifier (R e1071). The raw public reads went through TCRdb reprocessing: fastp at Q25, MiXCR clone calling, in-frame beta chains kept. Rows with one shared CDR3 protein collapse into an entry with the most common genes and DNA. TCRdb's processing, not the authors', yielded these V and J calls. The sample has 300,000 to 400,000 distinct CDR3 sequences on record, 14% of them singletons. The ten largest account for 15% to 20% of the sample.

The data are from a study of T cells in Graves' hyperthyroidism and ophthalmopathy (dated by TCRdb to between 2017 and 2020). Broadly, across the study: Peripheral blood samples were taken at the time of initial diagnosis, prior to any treatment. To identify TCR V-J signatures that set the groups apart, the researchers used a discovery cohort of 90 to 100 patients, made up of fewer than 50 with Graves' ophthalmopathy and about 60 with stable Graves' hyperthyroidism. Whether ophthalmopathy could be predicted prospectively was tested in an independent validation cohort made up of roughly 19 hyperthyroidism patients plus 17 patients who later progressed to ophthalmopathy. The 90 to 100 discovery patients were randomly split 7:3 into training and test sets. The study also compared thyroid tissue and blood T-cell repertoires from several Graves' hyperthyroidism patients. After sampling, hyperthyroidism patients received methimazole starting at 30 mg daily, and ophthalmopathy patients received high-dose intravenous methylprednisolone. The paper reports TCR Vbeta CDR3 sequencing of roughly 140 peripheral blood samples: 43 ophthalmopathy, around 80 hyperthyroidism and around 17 progressor patients. Study-level results and caveats: Most expanded thyroid clonotypes (frequency above 0.001) were also detected in blood, suggesting blood repertoires may reflect thyroid immune responses. No statistical method was used to fix the sample size in advance, and group allocation was not hidden from the investigators. A model built on a 13 V-J signature distinguished ophthalmopathy from stable hyperthyroidism, reaching about 88% sensitivity and about 81% specificity in cross-validation and 80%/75% in testing. In validation, progression to ophthalmopathy was predicted by the model with 65% to 71% sensitivity and around 76% specificity, a median of roughly six months before onset.

V is shortened by 1 base, J by 3 bases, and the region joining them spans 5 bases. From the cysteine up to the phenylalanine, the CDR3 has a length of 13 residues. Only the CDR3 DNA is retained, 39 bases long and in frame from the first base. CDR1 and CDR2 were assigned from the germline V gene as LGHNA and YNFKEQ. The TCR originated in a woman aged 30 to 39 with Graves' ophthalmopathy. The rearrangement joined TRBV4-2 to TRBJ2-3; the D segment cannot be called with confidence. Material: blood. This receptor has the CDR3 CASSQGLTDTQYF. The nucleotides are TGTGCCAGCAGCCAAGGGTTGACAGATACGCAGTATTTT.